This TCR beta chain came from a study of OX40 agonist ivuxolimab in advanced cancers. At the level of the study: A partial response was reached by three patients: one with hepatocellular carcinoma and two with cutaneous melanoma.

This clone was detected a few times. Antigen specificity is unknown. The V end was cut by 2 bases, the J end by 2 bases, with 10 bases between. CDR3 length: 14 residues. Germline assignment: CDR1 SGDLS and CDR2 YYNGEE. Systemic immunosuppression or autoimmune disease history was grounds to exclude patients. Assay: immunoSEQ multiplex PCR; the TCRdb copy retains only in-frame clones and omits some. The sample holds about 74,000 clones, roughly 80% seen once. Study outcomes and limitations: Both blood CD4+ and CD8+ T cells showed clonal growth by week 6 at 0.1 to 3.0 mg/kg. The expanded peripheral T cells' antigen specificity was not determined.

This TCR derives from an adult with an advanced solid tumor such as melanoma, head and neck, liver or kidney cancer. The sample in question was CD4+ or CD8+ T cells sorted from blood, obtained in a trial of the OX40 agonist ivuxolimab. The chain combines TRBV9 with TRBJ1-2; D is perhaps TRBD1 (5 bases). DNA of the CDR3: TGTGCCAGCAGCGTGACAGTCTTGAACTATGGCTACACCTTC. It specifies CASSVTVLNYGYTF.